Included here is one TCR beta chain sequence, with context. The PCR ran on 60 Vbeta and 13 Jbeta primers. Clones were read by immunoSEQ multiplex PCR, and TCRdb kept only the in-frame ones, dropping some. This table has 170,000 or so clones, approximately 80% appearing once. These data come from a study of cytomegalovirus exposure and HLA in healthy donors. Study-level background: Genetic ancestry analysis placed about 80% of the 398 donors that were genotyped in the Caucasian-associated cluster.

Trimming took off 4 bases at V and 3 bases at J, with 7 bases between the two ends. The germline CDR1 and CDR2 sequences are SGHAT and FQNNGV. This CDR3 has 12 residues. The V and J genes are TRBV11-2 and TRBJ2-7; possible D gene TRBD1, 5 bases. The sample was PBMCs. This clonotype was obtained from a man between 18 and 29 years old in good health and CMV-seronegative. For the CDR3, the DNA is TGTGCCAGCAGCTCGACAGACTACGAGCAGTACTTC. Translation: CASSSTDYEQYF.